This is a list of T cell receptor beta chains from one sample in a study of Ad26.COV2.S vaccination and SARS-CoV-2 variants. Sequencing was performed with immunoSEQ multiplex PCR; in TCRdb, only in-frame clones are kept and a portion is missing. The profile shows around 270,000 clones, roughly 87% of them singletons. Specimen: peripheral blood, collected in a trial of Ad26.COV2.S vaccine versus placebo. Source of these receptors: a person between 18 and 65 years old who received the Ad26.COV2.S COVID-19 vaccine or a placebo. Each CDR3 is given with its conserved first and last residue. The D gene is left open where the match is weak. Part of the rows lack a size; the others show once, few, many or a class for expanded clones.

>TRBV11-2|TRBJ2-7|.|.
CASLITPGSYEQYF
TGTGCCAGTCTTATTACACCGGGGTCCTACGAGCAGTACTTC
>TRBV10-1|TRBJ1-6|.|few
CASKGFGSPLHF
TGCGCCAGCAAGGGTTTCGGTTCACCCCTCCACTTT
>TRBV7-8|TRBJ1-3|TRBD1|.
CASSPDRASRGRAGNTIYF
TGTGCCAGCAGCCCTGACAGGGCCTCCCGCGGACGGGCTGGAAACACCATATATTTT
>TRBV7-3|TRBJ2-1|.|few
CASSQGLSHNEQFF
TGTGCCAGCAGCCAGGGACTTTCTCACAATGAGCAGTTCTTC
>TRBV15|TRBJ1-1|TRBD1|.
CATSSTGGAYTEAFF
TGTGCCACCAGCAGCACAGGGGGGGCGTACACTGAAGCTTTCTTT
>TRBV21-1|TRBJ1-6|.|.
CASSPPGQGSSPLHF
TGTGCCAGCAGCCCCCCCGGACAGGGGAGTTCACCCCTCCACTTT
>TRBV6-4|TRBJ1-2|.|.
CASSEGEGSGGYTF
TGTGCCAGCAGTGAGGGTGAGGGATCGGGTGGCTACACCTTC
>TRBV29-1|TRBJ1-1|.|.
CSVEEVNTEAFF
TGCAGCGTTGAAGAAGTGAACACTGAAGCTTTCTTT
>TRBV7-3|TRBJ2-6|.|.
CASSLRGAGANVLTF
TGTGCCAGCAGCTTAAGAGGGGCTGGGGCCAACGTCCTGACTTTC
>TRBV18|TRBJ1-2|TRBD1|once
CASSPTGGADYGYTF
TGTGCCAGCTCACCTACAGGGGGCGCTGACTATGGCTACACCTTC
>TRBV4-1|TRBJ2-1|.|.
CASSQDTVAYNEQFF
TGCGCCAGCAGCCAAGATACGGTAGCCTACAATGAGCAGTTCTTC
>TRBV4-1|TRBJ1-2|.|.
CASSQDHYLQAGYTF
TGCGCCAGCAGCCAAGATCACTATCTCCAGGCTGGCTACACCTTC
>TRBV5-4|TRBJ2-2|TRBD1|once
CASRDREKGTGELFF
TGTGCCAGCAGGGACAGGGAAAAAGGGACCGGGGAGCTGTTTTTT
>TRBV19|TRBJ1-6|TRBD1|few
CASTLTGMLSSPLHF
TGTGCCAGTACCCTGACAGGGATGTTGAGTTCACCCCTCCACTTT
>TRBV3-1/TRBV3-2|TRBJ2-5|TRBD2|.
CASSRNPSGTYQETQYF
TGTGCCAGCAGCCGAAACCCTAGCGGGACCTACCAAGAGACCCAGTACTTC
>TRBV7-2|TRBJ2-2|TRBD2|once
CASSLGLAIQTGELFF
TGTGCCAGCAGCCTGGGACTAGCGATTCAAACCGGGGAGCTGTTTTTT
>TRBV12-3/TRBV12-4|TRBJ1-1|.|.
CASGGPDTEAFF
TGTGCCAGCGGGGGTCCGGACACTGAAGCTTTCTTT
>TRBV7-2|TRBJ2-5|TRBD2|.
CASSLGGLAGVGETQYF
TGTGCCAGCAGCTTAGGAGGGCTAGCGGGGGTAGGGGAGACCCAGTACTTC
>TRBV4-1|TRBJ1-5|.|few
CASSPPGGNQPQHF
TGCGCCAGCAGCCCTCCCGGAGGGAATCAGCCCCAGCATTTT
>TRBV18|TRBJ2-5|.|.
CASSPRGTGAQETQYF
TGTGCCAGCTCACCAAGAGGGACGGGGGCGCAAGAGACCCAGTACTTC
>TRBV27|TRBJ2-1|TRBD1|.
CASSLLQGYNEQFF
TGTGCCAGCAGTTTACTACAGGGGTACAATGAGCAGTTCTTC
>TRBV7-2|TRBJ1-1|.|once
CASSFSAGSNTEAFF
TGTGCCAGCAGCTTCTCGGCAGGAAGTAACACTGAAGCTTTCTTT
>TRBV30|TRBJ2-1|.|.
CAWSPPPAGGREQFF
TGTGCCTGGAGCCCCCCCCCGGCCGGCGGGCGTGAGCAGTTCTTC
>TRBV4-1|TRBJ1-1|TRBD1|.
CASSQSPSRQGGAEAFF
TGCGCCAGCAGCCAATCCCCCTCGCGACAGGGGGGCGCTGAAGCTTTCTTT
>TRBV18|TRBJ2-7|TRBD2|.
CASSPSTQRGDRYF
TGTGCCAGCTCACCCTCGACCCAGCGGGGGGATCGGTACTTC
>TRBV3-1/TRBV3-2|TRBJ2-2|TRBD2|.
CASSQATPGLAGGPGTGELFF
TGTGCCAGCAGCCAAGCTACTCCGGGACTAGCGGGAGGGCCCGGGACCGGGGAGCTGTTTTTT
>TRBV30|TRBJ2-7|TRBD1|.
CALPGGDRNEQYF
TGTGCCCTTCCAGGGGGCGATCGGAACGAGCAGTACTTC
>TRBV4-3|TRBJ1-5|.|.
CASSQDIGYNQPQHF
TGCGCCAGCAGCCAAGATATCGGTTATAATCAGCCCCAGCATTTT
>TRBV5-1|TRBJ1-1|.|many
CASSPNSLDGGNTEAFF
TGCGCCAGCAGCCCAAACTCATTGGACGGGGGGAACACTGAAGCTTTCTTT
>TRBV6-2/TRBV6-3|TRBJ2-3|.|.
CASSWSSRGLDTQYF
TGTGCCAGCAGTTGGTCTAGCCGGGGATTAGATACGCAGTATTTT
>TRBV18|TRBJ1-2|TRBD1|.
CASSADRGSNYGYTF
TGTGCCAGCTCAGCCGACAGGGGGAGTAACTATGGCTACACCTTC
>TRBV24-1|TRBJ2-3|TRBD2|.
CATSDKAGSGTDTQYF
TGTGCCACCAGTGATAAAGCGGGGTCGGGCACAGATACGCAGTATTTT
>TRBV9|TRBJ2-1|.|.
CASSVTGGNEQFF
TGTGCCAGCAGCGTAACTGGGGGGAATGAGCAGTTCTTC
>TRBV11-1|TRBJ2-5|.|.
CASSHPMETQYF
TGTGCCAGCAGCCACCCCATGGAGACCCAGTACTTC
>TRBV11-2|TRBJ2-1|TRBD2|.
CASSLRLAGKQHEQFF
TGTGCCAGCAGCTTACGACTAGCGGGGAAGCAACATGAGCAGTTCTTC
>TRBV10-1|TRBJ1-1|.|.
CASSEDPYTEAFF
TGCGCCAGCAGTGAGGACCCTTACACTGAAGCTTTCTTT
>TRBV18|TRBJ2-1|TRBD2|once
CASSPQASGGYEQFF
TGTGCCAGCTCCCCCCAGGCTAGCGGGGGGTATGAGCAGTTCTTC
>TRBV7-2|TRBJ1-4|.|.
CASRRGNYNEKLFF
TGTGCCAGCAGGAGGGGCAACTATAATGAAAAACTGTTTTTT
>TRBV2|TRBJ1-3|.|.
CASSDLARFSGNTIYF
TGTGCCAGCAGTGATTTGGCTCGGTTCTCTGGAAACACCATATATTTT
>TRBV29-1|TRBJ1-2|.|.
CSVSLGGGKGYTF
TGCAGCGTTTCGCTCGGAGGGGGGAAAGGCTACACCTTC
>TRBV6-1|TRBJ1-2|.|.
CASSEGTNYGYTF
TGTGCCAGCAGTGAGGGCACTAACTATGGCTACACCTTC
>TRBV6-6|TRBJ1-4|TRBD1|once
CASSYPGTGGEKLFF
TGTGCCAGCAGTTACCCCGGGACAGGGGGCGAAAAACTGTTTTTT
>TRBV11-2|TRBJ2-7|.|.
CASSLGTGGISSYEQYF
TGTGCCAGCAGCTTAGGGACCGGTGGGATTAGCTCCTACGAGCAGTACTTC
>TRBV5-1|TRBJ1-6|.|.
CASSLDVGAEGSPLHF
TGCGCCAGCAGCTTGGATGTGGGGGCGGAGGGATCACCCCTCCACTTT
>TRBV19|TRBJ2-2|TRBD2|.
CASSIIAGVPGELFF
TGTGCCAGTAGTATAATAGCGGGAGTTCCCGGGGAGCTGTTTTTT
>TRBV7-2|TRBJ1-5|.|few
CASSRNSNQPQHF
TGTGCCAGCAGCCGAAATAGCAATCAGCCCCAGCATTTT
>TRBV4-2|TRBJ2-1|.|.
CASSPSAQLLNEQFF
TGTGCCAGCAGCCCCTCAGCCCAATTACTGAATGAGCAGTTCTTC
>TRBV11-2|TRBJ2-2|TRBD2|few
CASSPTSGNTGELFF
TGTGCCAGCAGCCCGACTAGCGGGAACACCGGGGAGCTGTTTTTT
>TRBV30|TRBJ1-6|.|.
CASTAGLGSPLHF
TGTGCCTCTACCGCAGGGTTGGGGTCACCCCTCCACTTT
>TRBV27|TRBJ2-5|.|.
CASSLRGFWETQYF
TGTGCCAGCAGTTTAAGGGGATTTTGGGAGACCCAGTACTTC
>TRBV4-1|TRBJ2-3|.|.
CASTQAVRGTDTQYF
TGCGCCAGCACCCAAGCTGTGAGGGGCACAGATACGCAGTATTTT
>TRBV5-1|TRBJ2-2|TRBD1|.
CASSFAGTVTGELFF
TGCGCCAGCAGCTTCGCCGGGACAGTTACCGGGGAGCTGTTTTTT